These 10 T cell receptor beta chains were all obtained from the same sample, sequenced in a study of human T cells and chemical hapten exposure. One entry per CDR3 protein, called by TCRdb with MiXCR from the RACE reads. The sample records around 250,000 distinct CDR3 sequences, approximately 8.6% being singletons. Time point here: pre-sensitization, week 0. Indicated treatment: therapeutic diphenylcyclopropenone sensitization with weekly scalp DPC. Sequences were derived from whole blood, sampled in connection with sensitization to the hapten diphenylcyclopropenone (DPC). All receptors derive from a woman aged 40 to 50 with alopecia areata. Some clones in this sample may be carry-over from other donors' samples.

This chain joins TRBV5-1 and TRBJ2-1; 9 bases are shared with TRBD1. Germline CDR1 and CDR2: SGHRS and YFSETQ. The CDR3 is made up of 16 amino acids. The V gene end was trimmed by 4 bases and the J gene end by 2 bases; junction bases not matched to a gene: 7. CDR3 loop: CASSATGGVAYNEQFF. CDR3 coding DNA: TGCGCCAGCAGCGCAACAGGGGGCGTTGCCTACAATGAGCAGTTCTTC.

The chain links TRBV27 to TRBJ2-7; D gene ambiguous. This CDR3 has 13 residues. The V end was cut by 2 bases, the J end by 2 bases, with 7 bases between. Germline lookup yields CDR1 MNHEY and CDR2 SMNVEV (reference sequence). The CDR3 DNA sequence: TGTGCCAGCAGTTTAAAGGCCACCTACGAGCAGTACTTC. Amino acids: CASSLKATYEQYF.

This rearrangement joins TRBV6-5 to TRBJ2-7; 9 bases agree with TRBD1. J gave up 0 bases and V 3 bases, and 12 bases lay outside the gene matches. This CDR3 has 18 amino acids. CDR1 and CDR2 (germline): MNHEY, SVGAGI. In DNA, the CDR3 is TGTGCCAGCAGTTATTTTCCCCTCGACAGGGGGTTCTCCTACGAGCAGTACTTC. Its translation: CASSYFPLDRGFSYEQYF.

The chain recombines TRBV7-9 with TRBJ2-1; 7 bases agree with TRBD2. This CDR3 contains 15 residues. V lost 0 bases and J lost 6; bases outside the gene matches: 5. In germline, CDR1 is SEHNR, CDR2 FQNEAQ (reference sequence). In DNA, the CDR3 is TGTGCCAGCAGCTTAGCGGGAGGGCCCACCAATGAGCAGTTCTTC. It translates to CASSLAGGPTNEQFF.

Worth noting for this clonotype: At one boundary the junction diverges from the germline segment, which might be a read error. The rearrangement uses TRBV20-1 and TRBJ2-7, with TRBD2 identical over 8 bases. The V gene's germline CDR1 is DFQATT and CDR2 SNEGSKA (reference sequence). This CDR3 is 14 amino acids long. This CDR3 reads CSAKAGVRSYEQNF. The CDR3 nucleotides are TGCAGTGCTAAAGCGGGAGTCCGATCCTACGAGCAGAACTTC.

This clonotype was observed a few times. The chain is built from TRBV27 and TRBJ2-7; D tentatively fits TRBD1 or TRBD2 (5 bases each). The CDR3 is 13 residues long. Trimming cost V 7 bases and J 0 bases, with 10 bases left between them. Germline V lookup: CDR1 MNHEY, CDR2 SMNVEV (reference sequence). This CDR3 is CASTWGPSYEQYF. The DNA of the CDR3 is TGTGCCAGCACCTGGGGACCCTCCTACGAGCAGTACTTC.

A few counts support this clonotype. The chain uses TRBV30 and TRBJ2-6, with TRBD1 matching 7 bases. Germline CDR1 is GTSNPN and CDR2 is SVGIG (reference sequence). J was trimmed by 0 bases and V by 3 bases; bases with no gene match: 14. This CDR3 has 19 amino acids. CDR3 sequence (DNA): TGTGCCTGGAGACGACGATACAGGGGTCCCCACTCTGGGGCCAACGTCCTGACTTTC. Its translation: CAWRRRYRGPHSGANVLTF.

As to this clonotype: A much larger clonotype is one base distant, so this may be a read error. The chain joins TRBV7-3 to TRBJ2-2; the D is unclear. The germline V gene encodes CDR1 SGHTA and CDR2 FQGTGA. This CDR3 is 12 amino acids long. Trimming shortened V by 0 bases and J by 4 bases, and 0 bases separated the two germline ends. CDR3 sequence: CASSLTTGELFF. The CDR3 coding sequence is TGTGCCAGCAGCTTAACCACCGGGGAGCTGTTTTTT.

This clonotype was recorded a few times. The V gene is TRBV5-5, the J gene TRBJ2-2; D possibly uses TRBD1 or TRBD2 (6 bases each). Germline values: CDR1 SGHKS, CDR2 YYEKEE (reference sequence). V was shortened by 4 bases and J by 1 base, with 14 bases between the two germline ends. CDR3 length: 16 amino acids. In nucleotides, the CDR3 is TGTGCCAGCAGCCAGTACGGAGGGGGGAACACCGGGGAGCTGTTTTTT. It codes for CASSQYGGGNTGELFF. Based on the CDR3 plus reference TRBV5-5 and TRBJ2-2, the full variable domain is DAGVTQSPTHLIKTRGQQVTLRCSPISGHKSVSWYQQVLGQGPQFIFQYYEKEERGRGNFPDRFSARQFPNYSSELNVNALLLGDSALYLCASSQYGGGNTGELFFGEGSRLTVL.

This clonotype has more than one count but fewer than ten. The genes are TRBV18 and TRBJ2-7; 11 nucleotides agree with TRBD2. The CDR3 sequence is 15 residues long. Germline V CDR1 and CDR2: KGHSH, LQKENI. The junction had 5 bases not matched to a gene; V was cut back by 2 bases and J by 5 bases. CDR3 coding DNA: TGTGCCAGCTCACCAATTGATAGCGGGAGGGACGAGCAGTACTTC. This encodes CASSPIDSGRDEQYF. Combining the CDR3 with reference TRBV18 and TRBJ2-7 gives the whole variable domain NAGVMQNPRHLVRRRGQEARLRCSPMKGHSHVYWYRQLPEEGLKFMVYLQKENIIDESGMPKERFSAEFPKEGPSILRIQQVVRGDSAAYFCASSPIDSGRDEQYFGPGTRLTVT.